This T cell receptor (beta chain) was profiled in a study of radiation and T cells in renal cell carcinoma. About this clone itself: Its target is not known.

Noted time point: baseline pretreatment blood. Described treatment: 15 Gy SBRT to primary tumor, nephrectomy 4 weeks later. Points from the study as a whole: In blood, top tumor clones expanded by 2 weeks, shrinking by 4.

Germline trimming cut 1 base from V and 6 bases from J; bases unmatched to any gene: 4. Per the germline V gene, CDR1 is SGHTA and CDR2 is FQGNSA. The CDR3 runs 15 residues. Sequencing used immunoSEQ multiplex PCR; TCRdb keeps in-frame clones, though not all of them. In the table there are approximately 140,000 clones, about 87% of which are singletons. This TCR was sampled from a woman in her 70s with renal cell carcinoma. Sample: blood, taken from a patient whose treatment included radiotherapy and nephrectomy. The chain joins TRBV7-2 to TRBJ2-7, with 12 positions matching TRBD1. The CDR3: CASSLGGTGGGEQYF. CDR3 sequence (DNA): TGTGCCAGCAGCTTAGGGGGGACAGGGGGCGGCGAGCAGTACTTC.